The present entry profiles one T cell receptor beta chain with its context. Trimming cost V 5 bases and J 3 bases, with 11 bases left between them. CDR3 length: 13 amino acids. Germline V gene lookup returns CDR1 MNHEY and CDR2 SMNVEV (reference sequence). Profiled with immunoSEQ multiplex PCR; TCRdb holds only in-frame clones, not every one. The sample comprises roughly 200,000 clones, 75% to 90% of which are singletons, and over 2.5% rests with the top ten. The data were obtained in a study of blood T cell repertoires in COVID-19. At the level of the study: In each case, the material was cDNA or gDNA derived from T cells, B-cell-depleted T cells, or PBMCs.

This clonotype originated in a man aged 60-69 years with acute or convalescent COVID-19. The chain carries TRBV27 and TRBJ2-7; D possibly corresponds to TRBD2 (5 bases). The sequenced sample consisted of peripheral blood. The CDR3 loop reads CASSLQRYYEQYF. DNA for the CDR3: TGTGCCAGCAGTCTCCAGCGGTACTACGAGCAGTACTTC.